This T cell receptor (beta chain) originates from a study of a mutant IDH1 vaccine in newly diagnosed glioma. In the study overall: Treated patients, averaging 40.4 years, were around 60% male and around 38% female.

Noted time point: week 35, safety follow-up. What each vaccine dose contained was 300 ug of mutant IDH1 20-mer peptide, accompanied by topical imiquimod. Administration of eight vaccinations to patients took place in weeks 1, 3, 5, 7, 11, 15, 19, 23. About this clone itself: What it binds is unknown.

Trimming took 1 base from V and 1 from J, leaving 13 bases between them. The CDR3 has 16 amino acids. The germline V gene has CDR1 MNHNY and CDR2 SVGAGI (reference sequence). The repertoire was sequenced with immunoSEQ multiplex PCR; TCRdb's copy has only in-frame clones and lacks some. The sample contains 40,000 to 45,000 clones, under 90% of which appear only once. The TCR comes from a middle-aged woman with glioma. Some clones in this sample may be carry-over from other donors' samples. Specimen: PBMCs, collected from a glioma patient whose treatment included an IDH1 peptide vaccine. This chain links TRBV6-6 with TRBJ1-1; D gene uncertain. CDR3 DNA sequence: TGTGCCAGCAGTTACTACGGGGTTAGTAGGAACACTGAAGCTTTCTTT. As protein: CASSYYGVSRNTEAFF.